This T cell receptor (beta chain) originates from a study of cytomegalovirus exposure and HLA in healthy donors. Study-wide background: The 120 validation repertoires were produced on the same platform as the 550 to 700 repertoires of the first cohort. This was reported in a later analysis. Notes on the study in general: Published work reported that the classifier diagnosed cytomegalovirus status with high specificity and sensitivity.

Profiling relied on immunoSEQ multiplex PCR, and the TCRdb table lists in-frame clones only, not all of them. The table records more than 300,000 clones, around 86% of them present only once. Germline lookup yields CDR1 LNHDA and CDR2 SQIVND (reference sequence). V shed 6 bases and J 6 bases; nucleotides not matched to a gene: 7. The CDR3 spans 13 residues. In regard to this clone: The antigen remains undetermined.

Sequencing was done on a sample of PBMCs. The TCR originated in a woman aged 18-29 years in good health and CMV-seronegative. The chain joins TRBV19 to TRBJ1-2, with 7 positions matching TRBD1. The CDR3 DNA sequence: TGTGCCAGTAGACAGGACAGGCGCCATGGCTACACCTTC. Amino acid sequence: CASRQDRRHGYTF.